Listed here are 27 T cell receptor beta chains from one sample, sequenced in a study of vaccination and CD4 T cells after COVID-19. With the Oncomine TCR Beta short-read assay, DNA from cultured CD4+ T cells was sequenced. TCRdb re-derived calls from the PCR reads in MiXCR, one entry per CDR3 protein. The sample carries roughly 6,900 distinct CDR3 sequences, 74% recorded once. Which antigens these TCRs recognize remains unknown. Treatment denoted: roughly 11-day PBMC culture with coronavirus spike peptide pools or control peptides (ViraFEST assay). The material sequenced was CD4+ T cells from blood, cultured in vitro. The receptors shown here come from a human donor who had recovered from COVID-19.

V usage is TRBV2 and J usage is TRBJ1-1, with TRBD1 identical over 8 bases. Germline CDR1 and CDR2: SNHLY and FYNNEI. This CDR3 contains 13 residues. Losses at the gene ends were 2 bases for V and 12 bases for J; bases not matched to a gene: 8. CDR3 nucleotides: TGTGCCAGCAGTGAATCTGGACAGGGTCAAACTTTCTTT. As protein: CASSESGQGQTFF.

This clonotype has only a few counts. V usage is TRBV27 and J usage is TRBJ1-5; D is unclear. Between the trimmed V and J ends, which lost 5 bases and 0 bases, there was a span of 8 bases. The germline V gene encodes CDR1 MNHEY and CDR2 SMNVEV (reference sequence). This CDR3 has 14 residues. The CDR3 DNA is TGTGCCAGCAGTAACAGAGATAGCAATCAGCCCCAGCATTTT. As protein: CASSNRDSNQPQHF.

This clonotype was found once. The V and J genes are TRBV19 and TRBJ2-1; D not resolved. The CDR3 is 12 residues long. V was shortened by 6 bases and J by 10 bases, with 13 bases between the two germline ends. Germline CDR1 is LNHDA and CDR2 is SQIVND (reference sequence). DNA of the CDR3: TGTGCCAGTAGCCGGGCCTCTGGGGAGCAGTTCTTC. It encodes CASSRASGEQFF. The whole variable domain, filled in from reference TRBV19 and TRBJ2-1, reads DGGITQSPKYLFRKEGQNVTLSCEQNLNHDAMYWYRQDPGQGLRLIYYSQIVNDFQKGDIAEGYSVSREKKESFPLTVTSAQKNPTAFYLCASSRASGEQFFGPGTRLTVL.

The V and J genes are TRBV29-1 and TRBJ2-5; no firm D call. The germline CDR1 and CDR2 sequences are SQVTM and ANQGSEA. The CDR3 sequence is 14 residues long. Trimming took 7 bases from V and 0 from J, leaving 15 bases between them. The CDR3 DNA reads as TGCAGCGCTACACCACCGACCGACCAAGAGACCCAGTACTTC. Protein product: CSATPPTDQETQYF.

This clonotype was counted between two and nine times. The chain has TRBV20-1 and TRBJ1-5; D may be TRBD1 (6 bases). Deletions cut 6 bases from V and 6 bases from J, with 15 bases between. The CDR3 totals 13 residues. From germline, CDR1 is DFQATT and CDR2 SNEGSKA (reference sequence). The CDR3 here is CSARGGQGQPQHF. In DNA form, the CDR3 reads TGCAGTGCCCGGGGGGGGCAAGGTCAGCCCCAGCATTTT.

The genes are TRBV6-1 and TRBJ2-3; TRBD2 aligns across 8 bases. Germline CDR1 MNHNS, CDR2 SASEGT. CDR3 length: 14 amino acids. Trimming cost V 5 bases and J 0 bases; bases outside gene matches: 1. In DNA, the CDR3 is TGTGCCAGCAGTAGCGGGAGCAGCACAGATACGCAGTATTTT. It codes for CASSSGSSTDTQYF.

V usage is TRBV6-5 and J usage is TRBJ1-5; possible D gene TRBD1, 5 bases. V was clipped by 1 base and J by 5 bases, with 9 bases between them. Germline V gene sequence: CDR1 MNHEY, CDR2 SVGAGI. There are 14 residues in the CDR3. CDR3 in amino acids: CASSYLLGDQPQHF. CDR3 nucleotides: TGTGCCAGCAGTTACTTACTGGGGGATCAGCCCCAGCATTTT.

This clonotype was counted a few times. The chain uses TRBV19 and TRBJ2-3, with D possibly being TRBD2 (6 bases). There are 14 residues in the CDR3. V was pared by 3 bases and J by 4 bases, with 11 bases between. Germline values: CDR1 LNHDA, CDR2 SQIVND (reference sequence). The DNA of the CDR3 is TGTGCCAGTAGTATCCCGGGGGTGGCAGATACGCAGTATTTT. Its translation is CASSIPGVADTQYF.

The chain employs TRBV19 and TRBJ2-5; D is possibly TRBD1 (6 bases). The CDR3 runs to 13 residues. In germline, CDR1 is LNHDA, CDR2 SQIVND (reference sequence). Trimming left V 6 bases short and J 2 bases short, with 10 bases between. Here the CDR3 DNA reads TGTGCCAGTAGCCGACAGGCTCAAGAGACCCAGTACTTC. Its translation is CASSRQAQETQYF.

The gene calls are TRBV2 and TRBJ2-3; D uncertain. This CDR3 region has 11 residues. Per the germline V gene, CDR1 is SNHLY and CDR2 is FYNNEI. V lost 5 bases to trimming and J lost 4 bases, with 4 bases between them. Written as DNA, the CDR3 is TGTGCCAGCAGTAACCCAGATACGCAGTATTTT. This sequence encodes CASSNPDTQYF.

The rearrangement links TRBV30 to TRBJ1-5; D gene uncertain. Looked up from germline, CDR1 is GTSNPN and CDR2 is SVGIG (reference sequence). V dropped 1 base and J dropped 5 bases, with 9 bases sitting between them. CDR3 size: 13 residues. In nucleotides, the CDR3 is TGTGCCTGGAGTGGGACGGACCATCAGCCCCAGCATTTT. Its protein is CAWSGTDHQPQHF.

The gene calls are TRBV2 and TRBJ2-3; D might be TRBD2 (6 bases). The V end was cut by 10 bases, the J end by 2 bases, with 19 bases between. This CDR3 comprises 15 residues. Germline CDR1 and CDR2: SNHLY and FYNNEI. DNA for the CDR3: TGTGCCACTTCCATTCTAGCGCCTTTCACAGATACGCAGTATTTT. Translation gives CATSILAPFTDTQYF.

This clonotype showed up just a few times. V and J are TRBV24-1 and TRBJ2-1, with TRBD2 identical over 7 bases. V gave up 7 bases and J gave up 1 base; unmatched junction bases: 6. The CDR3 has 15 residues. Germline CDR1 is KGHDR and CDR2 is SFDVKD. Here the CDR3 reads CATSSGLSSYNEQFF. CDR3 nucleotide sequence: TGTGCCACCAGCTCGGGACTATCTTCCTACAATGAGCAGTTCTTC.

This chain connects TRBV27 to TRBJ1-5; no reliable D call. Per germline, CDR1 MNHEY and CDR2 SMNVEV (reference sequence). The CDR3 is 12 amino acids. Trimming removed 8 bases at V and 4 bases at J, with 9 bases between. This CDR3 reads CASGRANQPQHF. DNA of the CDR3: TGTGCCAGCGGTCGGGCGAATCAGCCCCAGCATTTT.

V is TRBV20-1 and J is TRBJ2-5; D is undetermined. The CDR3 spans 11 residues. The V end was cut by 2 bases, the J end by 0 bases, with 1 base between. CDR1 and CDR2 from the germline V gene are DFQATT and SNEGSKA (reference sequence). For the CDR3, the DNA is TGCAGTGCTAGACACCAAGAGACCCAGTACTTC. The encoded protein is CSARHQETQYF.

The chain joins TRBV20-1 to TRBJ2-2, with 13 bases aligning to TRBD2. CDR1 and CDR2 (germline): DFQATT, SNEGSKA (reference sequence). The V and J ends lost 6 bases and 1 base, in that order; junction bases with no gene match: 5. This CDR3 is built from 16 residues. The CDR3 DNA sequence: TGCAGTGCCCGGGGACTAGCGGGACGGAACACCGGGGAGCTGTTTTTT. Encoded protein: CSARGLAGRNTGELFF.

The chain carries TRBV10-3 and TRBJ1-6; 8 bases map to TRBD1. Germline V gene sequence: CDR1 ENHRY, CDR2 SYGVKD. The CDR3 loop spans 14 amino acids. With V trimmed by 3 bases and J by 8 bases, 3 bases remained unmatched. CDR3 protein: CAISDRGLDSPLHF. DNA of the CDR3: TGTGCCATCAGTGACAGGGGGCTAGATTCACCCCTCCACTTT.

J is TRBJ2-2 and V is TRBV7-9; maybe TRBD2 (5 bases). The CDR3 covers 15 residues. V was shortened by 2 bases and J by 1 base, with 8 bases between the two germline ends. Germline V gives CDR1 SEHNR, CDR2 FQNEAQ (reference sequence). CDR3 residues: CASSLIGGNTGELFF. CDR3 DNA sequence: TGTGCCAGCAGCTTAATAGGAGGGAACACCGGGGAGCTGTTTTTT.

In DNA form, the CDR3 reads TGTGCCAGCAGCGTCCGGGCCCCTGGGGCCAACGTCCTGACTTTC. The encoded protein is CASSVRAPGANVLTF. The rearrangement joins TRBV7-9 to TRBJ2-6; D not resolved. CDR1 and CDR2 (germline): SEHNR, FQNEAQ (reference sequence). V lost 5 bases and J lost 2, with 10 bases in between. This CDR3 comprises 15 residues.

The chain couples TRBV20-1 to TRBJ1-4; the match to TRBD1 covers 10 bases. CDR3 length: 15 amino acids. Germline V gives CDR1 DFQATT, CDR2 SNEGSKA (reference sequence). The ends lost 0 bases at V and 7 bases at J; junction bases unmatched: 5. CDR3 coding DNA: TGCAGTGCTAGAGATCTCGGGACAGGGGTTGAAAAACTGTTTTTT. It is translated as CSARDLGTGVEKLFF.

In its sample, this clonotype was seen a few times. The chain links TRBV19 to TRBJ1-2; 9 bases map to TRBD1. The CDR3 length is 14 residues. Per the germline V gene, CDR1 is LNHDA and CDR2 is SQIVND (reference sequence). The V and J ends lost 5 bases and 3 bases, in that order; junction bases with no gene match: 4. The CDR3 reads CASSRDREDYGYTF. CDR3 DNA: TGTGCCAGTAGTCGGGACAGGGAAGACTATGGCTACACCTTC.

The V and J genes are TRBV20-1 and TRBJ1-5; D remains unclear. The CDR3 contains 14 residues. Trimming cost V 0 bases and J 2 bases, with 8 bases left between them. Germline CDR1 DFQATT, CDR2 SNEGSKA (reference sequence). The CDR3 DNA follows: TGCAGTGCTAGAGATGGCGGGGGCAATCAGCCCCAGCATTTT. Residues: CSARDGGGNQPQHF.

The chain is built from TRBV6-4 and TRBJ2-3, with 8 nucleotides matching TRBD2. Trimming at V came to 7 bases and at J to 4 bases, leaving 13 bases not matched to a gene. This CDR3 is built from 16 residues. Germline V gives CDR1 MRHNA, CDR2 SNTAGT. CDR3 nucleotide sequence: TGTGCCAGCAAACGTCTCGAGCGGGAGTTCCCAGATACGCAGTATTTT. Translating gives CASKRLEREFPDTQYF.

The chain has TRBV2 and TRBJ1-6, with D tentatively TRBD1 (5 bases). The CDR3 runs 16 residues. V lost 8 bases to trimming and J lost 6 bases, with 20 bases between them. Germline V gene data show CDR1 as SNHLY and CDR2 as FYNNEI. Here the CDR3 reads CASRSPAGRPNSPLHF. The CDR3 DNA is TGTGCCAGCCGTTCACCCGCGGGACGGCCTAATTCACCCCTCCACTTT.

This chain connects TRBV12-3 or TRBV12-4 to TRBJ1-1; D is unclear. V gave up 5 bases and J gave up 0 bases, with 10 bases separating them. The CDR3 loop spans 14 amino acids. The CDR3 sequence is CASSAQIMNTEAFF. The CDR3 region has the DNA TGTGCCAGCAGTGCACAGATAATGAACACTGAAGCTTTCTTT.

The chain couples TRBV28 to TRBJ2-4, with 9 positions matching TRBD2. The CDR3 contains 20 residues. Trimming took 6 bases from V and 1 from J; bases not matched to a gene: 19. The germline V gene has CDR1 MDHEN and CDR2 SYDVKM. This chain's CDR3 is CASSLYGPLSSGTAKNIQYF. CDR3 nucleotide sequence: TGTGCCAGCAGCCTATACGGTCCCCTATCTAGCGGGACGGCCAAAAACATTCAGTACTTC. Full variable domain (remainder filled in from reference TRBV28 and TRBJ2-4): DVKVTQSSRYLVKRTGEKVFLECVQDMDHENMFWYRQDPGLGLRLIYFSYDVKMKEKGDIPEGYSVSREKKERFSLILESASTNQTSMYLCASSLYGPLSSGTAKNIQYFGAGTRLSVL.

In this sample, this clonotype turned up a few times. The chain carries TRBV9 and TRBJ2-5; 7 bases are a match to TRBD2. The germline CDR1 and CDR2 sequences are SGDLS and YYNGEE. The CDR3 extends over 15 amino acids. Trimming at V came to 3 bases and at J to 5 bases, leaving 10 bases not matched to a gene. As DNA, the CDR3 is TGTGCCAGCAGCGGGGGAATGACTAGCCGGGAGACCCAGTACTTC. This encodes CASSGGMTSRETQYF.